This T cell receptor (beta chain) emerged from a study of blood T cell repertoires in COVID-19. The wider study: Specimens from acute and convalescent COVID-19 originated in the United States, Italy and Spain. PBMCs, B-cell-depleted T cells, or T cells were the source of the cDNA or gDNA that made up the material.

The CDR3 runs 14 residues. The V gene's germline CDR1 is SNHLY and CDR2 FYNNEI. The V gene lost 4 bases and the J gene lost 3 bases, with 10 bases spanning the gap. Per the authors' pipeline: Amplified reference gene primers provided the basis for estimating nucleated cell counts. Clones were read by immunoSEQ multiplex PCR, and TCRdb kept only the in-frame ones, dropping some. V and J calls and clone size are as listed in that table; D and trimming were resolved from the DNA. This table has fewer than 200,000 clones, around 90% appearing once. The chain employs TRBV2 and TRBJ1-5, with TRBD1 as a possible D gene (6 bases). This TCR derives from a man aged 50-59 years with acute or convalescent COVID-19. Sequenced material: peripheral blood. This CDR3 reads CASSGQVINQPQHF. The CDR3 DNA reads as TGTGCCAGCAGTGGACAGGTAATCAATCAGCCCCAGCATTTT.